These 18 T cell receptor beta chains were all obtained from the same sample, sequenced in a study of vaccination effects on CD4 cells after COVID-19. Researchers isolated CD4+ T cells once approximately eleven days of culture had elapsed. Each participant received a vaccine that was either BNT162b2 or mRNA-1273, given as two doses. Their specific antigens are unknown. TCRdb's table, derived via immunoSEQ multiplex PCR, lists solely in-frame clones and lacks some. This table holds 30,000 or so clones, 74% found once. The sequences come from CD4+ T cells from PBMCs cultured without peptide, collected after COVID-19 vaccination. The origin of the receptors is a human donor who received a COVID-19 vaccine.

This chain joins TRBV27 and TRBJ2-1; perhaps TRBD2 as D (6 bases). Looked up from germline, CDR1 is MNHEY and CDR2 is SMNVEV (reference sequence). The CDR3 is made up of 17 amino acids. V lost 6 bases and J 2 bases, leaving 20 bases between the germline ends. The CDR3 region is CASSLAPLWGAYNEQFF. CDR3 nucleotide sequence: TGTGCCAGCAGCCTTGCCCCCCTCTGGGGGGCCTACAATGAGCAGTTCTTC.

The CDR3 DNA reads TGTGCCAGCAGTTACTCCGGCGGGGGGCTCGACAATGAGCAGTTCTTC. Translated, it gives CASSYSGGGLDNEQFF. This sequence joins TRBV6-2 or TRBV6-3 and TRBJ2-1; 8 bases agree with TRBD2. J lost 5 bases, V lost 0 bases, and 6 bases had no gene match. CDR1 and CDR2 (germline): MNHEY, SVGEGT. The CDR3 spans 16 residues.

The V and J genes are TRBV6-6 and TRBJ2-7; D unclear. The CDR3 runs to 14 residues. Trimming took 6 bases from V and 1 from J, leaving 13 bases between them. Germline assignment: CDR1 MNHNY and CDR2 SVGAGI (reference sequence). CDR3 sequence: CASRSNLGSYEQYF. CDR3 nucleotide sequence: TGTGCCAGCAGATCCAACCTTGGGTCCTACGAGCAGTACTTC.

This chain joins TRBV7-2 and TRBJ2-7, with D unclear. The V end was cut by 1 base, the J end by 2 bases, with 12 bases between. Germline-derived CDR1 and CDR2 are SGHTA and FQGNSA. The CDR3 is 15 amino acids. The CDR3: CASSLDRPSTYEQYF. The DNA for the CDR3 is TGTGCCAGCAGCTTAGATCGACCCTCGACCTACGAGCAGTACTTC. The variable domain in full, completed from reference TRBV7-2 and TRBJ2-7, reads GAGVSQSPSNKVTEKGKDVELRCDPISGHTALYWYRQSLGQGLEFLIYFQGNSAPDKSGLPSDRFSAERTGGSVSTLTIQRTQQEDSAVYLCASSLDRPSTYEQYFGPGTRLTVT.

This rearrangement joins TRBV3-1 (or the pseudogene TRBV3-2) to TRBJ2-3; possible D gene TRBD1, 6 bases. CDR3 length: 15 amino acids. The V gene's germline CDR1 is LGHDT and CDR2 YNNKEL (reference sequence). Trimming shortened V by 3 bases and J by 5 bases, and 15 bases separated the two germline ends. The CDR3 region has the DNA TGTGCCAGCAGCCAGGGACATAGAGGAGTAGATACGCAGTATTTT. It codes for CASSQGHRGVDTQYF.

This chain joins TRBV7-2 and TRBJ2-5; possible D gene TRBD2, 5 bases. The length of the CDR3 is 16 residues. Germline values: CDR1 SGHTA, CDR2 FQGNSA. The V and J ends lost 2 bases and 2 bases respectively, with 15 bases between them. As DNA, the CDR3 is TGTGCCAGCAGCTTAAGAGTCTCCTCGGGACAAGAGACCCAGTACTTC. This encodes CASSLRVSSGQETQYF.

J is TRBJ2-7 and V is TRBV4-3; D is perhaps TRBD1 or TRBD2 (5 bases each). This CDR3 region has 14 residues. V lost 3 bases to trimming and J lost 7 bases, with 16 bases between them. Germline CDR1 LGHNA, CDR2 YSLEER. For the CDR3, the DNA is TGCGCCAGCAGCCAGGCCCCGGGACCTCTAGAGCAGTACTTC. As protein: CASSQAPGPLEQYF.

This rearrangement joins TRBV6-5 to TRBJ1-2; weak D call: TRBD1 (6 bases). Germline CDR1 and CDR2: MNHEY and SVGAGI. Trimming cost V 4 bases and J 5 bases, with 14 bases left between them. This CDR3 contains 14 residues. The CDR3 spells CASSSDRPAYGYTF. The DNA of the CDR3 is TGTGCCAGCAGTTCCGACAGGCCGGCGTATGGCTACACCTTC.

The V gene is TRBV19, the J gene TRBJ2-2, with D perhaps matching TRBD2 (6 bases). The V end lost 7 bases, the J end lost 5 bases, and 14 bases lay between the germline ends. Germline values: CDR1 LNHDA, CDR2 SQIVND (reference sequence). The CDR3 contains 14 residues. This CDR3 reads CASTSRGGTGELFF. Written as DNA, the CDR3 is TGTGCCAGTACTAGCCGGGGAGGTACCGGGGAGCTGTTTTTT.

The V gene is TRBV4-2, the J gene TRBJ2-7; 13 positions match TRBD2. The CDR3 is 15 residues long. Per germline, CDR1 LGHNA and CDR2 YNFKEQ. After removal of 4 bases from V and 4 bases from J, the junction contained 4 bases not matched to a gene. In nucleotides, the CDR3 is TGTGCCAGCAGCCCGACTAGCGGGGGGTCGTACGAGCAGTACTTC. Its translation: CASSPTSGGSYEQYF.

This clone was detected only once. This chain connects TRBV14 to TRBJ2-3; D not resolved. V shed 1 base and J shed 1 base, with 15 bases lying between them. The CDR3 length is 17 residues. Looked up from germline, CDR1 is SGHDN and CDR2 is FVKESK. The CDR3, as DNA: TGTGCCAGCAGCCAAGGGGGTAGTAGCTTTGGCACAGATACGCAGTATTTT. Translated: CASSQGGSSFGTDTQYF. Together with reference TRBV14 and TRBJ2-3, the CDR3 gives the full variable domain: EAGVTQFPSHSVIEKGQTVTLRCDPISGHDNLYWYRRVMGKEIKFLLHFVKESKQDESGMPNNRFLAERTGGTYSTLKVQPAELEDSGVYFCASSQGGSSFGTDTQYFGPGTRLTVL.

This chain uses TRBV7-8 with TRBJ1-4, with TRBD1 as a possible D gene (5 bases). This CDR3 spans 16 amino acids. Trimming took off 4 bases at V and 8 bases at J, with 20 bases between the two ends. Germline CDR1 and CDR2: SGHVS and FQNEAQ. In nucleotides, the CDR3 is TGTGCCAGCAGCTCCCTAATGTGGGGGGTAGAGGAAAAACTGTTTTTT. Protein sequence: CASSSLMWGVEEKLFF.

The rearrangement links TRBV5-1 to TRBJ2-7; 8 nucleotides agree with TRBD1. The trim removed 4 bases at V and 2 bases at J, leaving 5 bases unmatched. This CDR3 region has 14 residues. Germline loops: CDR1 SGHRS, CDR2 YFSETQ. The CDR3 sequence: CASSPTGQAYEQYF. The CDR3 DNA reads as TGCGCCAGCAGCCCGACGGGACAGGCCTACGAGCAGTACTTC.

This clone showed up just a few times. The chain has TRBV5-5 and TRBJ2-2; D ambiguous. V lost 0 bases and J lost 6, with 9 bases in between. CDR3 length equals 14 residues. Germline values: CDR1 SGHKS, CDR2 YYEKEE (reference sequence). Written as DNA, the CDR3 is TGTGCCAGCAGCTTGGCCGTGGGGTCCGGGGAGCTGTTTTTT. This gives the protein CASSLAVGSGELFF. Variable domain in full (rest from reference TRBV5-5 and TRBJ2-2): DAGVTQSPTHLIKTRGQQVTLRCSPISGHKSVSWYQQVLGQGPQFIFQYYEKEERGRGNFPDRFSARQFPNYSSELNVNALLLGDSALYLCASSLAVGSGELFFGEGSRLTVL.

J is TRBJ2-2 and V is TRBV18; D unresolved. CDR1 KGHSH and CDR2 LQKENI come from the germline V gene. The CDR3 is 14 amino acids. Trimming took off 3 bases at V and 2 bases at J, with 7 bases between the two ends. The CDR3 DNA sequence: TGTGCCAGCTCACCTCCAGGAAACACCGGGGAGCTGTTTTTT. Translating gives CASSPPGNTGELFF.

The J gene is TRBJ1-5, the V gene TRBV19; D is undetermined. This CDR3 is built from 15 residues. From germline, CDR1 is LNHDA and CDR2 SQIVND (reference sequence). V lost 3 bases and J lost 1, with 10 bases in between. CDR3: CASSIFVQSNQPQHF. In DNA form, the CDR3 reads TGTGCCAGTAGTATCTTCGTACAGAGCAATCAGCCCCAGCATTTT.

This clone was seen a few times. The CDR3 nucleotides read TGTGCCAGTAGTATGGAGGGGAGAAGTTCACCCCTCCACTTT. It is translated as CASSMEGRSSPLHF. This rearrangement joins TRBV19 to TRBJ1-6, with a possible D match to TRBD1 (5 bases). The CDR3 is made up of 14 amino acids. Between the trimmed V and J ends, which lost 3 bases and 9 bases, there was a span of 12 bases. In germline, CDR1 is LNHDA, CDR2 SQIVND (reference sequence).

The chain couples TRBV5-1 to TRBJ2-1; 8 bases line up with TRBD1. The germline gives CDR1 SGHRS, CDR2 YFSETQ. J gave up 10 bases and V 0 bases, and 12 bases lay outside the gene matches. The CDR3 covers 16 residues. The CDR3 bases are TGCGCCAGCAGCTTGGCGGTAGGACAGGGCCAAGGGGAGCAGTTCTTC. Its protein product is CASSLAVGQGQGEQFF.